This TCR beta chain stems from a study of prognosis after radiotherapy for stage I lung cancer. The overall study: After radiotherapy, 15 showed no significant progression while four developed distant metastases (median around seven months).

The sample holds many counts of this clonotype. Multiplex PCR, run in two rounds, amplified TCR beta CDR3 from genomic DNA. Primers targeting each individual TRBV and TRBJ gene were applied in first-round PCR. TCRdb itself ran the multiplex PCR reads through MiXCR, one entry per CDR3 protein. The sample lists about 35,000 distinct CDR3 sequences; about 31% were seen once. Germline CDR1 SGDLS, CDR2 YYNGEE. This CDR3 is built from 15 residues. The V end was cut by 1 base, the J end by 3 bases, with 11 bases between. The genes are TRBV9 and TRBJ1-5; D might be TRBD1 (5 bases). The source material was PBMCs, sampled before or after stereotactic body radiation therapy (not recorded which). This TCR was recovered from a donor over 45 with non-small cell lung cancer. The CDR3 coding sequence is TGTGCCAGCAGCGTACGGAGACAGCACAATCAGCCCCAGCATTTT. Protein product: CASSVRRQHNQPQHF.